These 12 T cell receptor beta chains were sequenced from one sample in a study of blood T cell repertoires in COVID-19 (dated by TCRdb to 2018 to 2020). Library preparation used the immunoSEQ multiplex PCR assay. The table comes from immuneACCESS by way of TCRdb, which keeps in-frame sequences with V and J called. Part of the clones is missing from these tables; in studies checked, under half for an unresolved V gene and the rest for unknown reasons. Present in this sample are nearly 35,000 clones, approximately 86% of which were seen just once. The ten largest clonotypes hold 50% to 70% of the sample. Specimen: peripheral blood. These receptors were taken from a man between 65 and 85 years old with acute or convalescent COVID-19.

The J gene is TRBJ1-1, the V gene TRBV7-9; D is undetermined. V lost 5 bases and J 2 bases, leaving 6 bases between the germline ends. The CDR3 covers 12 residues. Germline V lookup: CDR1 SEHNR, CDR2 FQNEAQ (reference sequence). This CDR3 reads CASSQQNTEAFF. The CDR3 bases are TGTGCCAGCAGCCAACAAAACACTGAAGCTTTCTTT.

CDR3 protein: CAWSPVRQGYTIYF. CDR3 DNA: TGTGCCTGGAGTCCAGTCCGCCAGGGTTACACCATATATTTT. The chain employs TRBV30 and TRBJ1-3, with a possible D match to TRBD1 (5 bases). The V gene's germline CDR1 is GTSNPN and CDR2 SVGIG (reference sequence). The CDR3 sequence is 14 residues long. The V end was cut by 2 bases, the J end by 8 bases, with 16 bases between.

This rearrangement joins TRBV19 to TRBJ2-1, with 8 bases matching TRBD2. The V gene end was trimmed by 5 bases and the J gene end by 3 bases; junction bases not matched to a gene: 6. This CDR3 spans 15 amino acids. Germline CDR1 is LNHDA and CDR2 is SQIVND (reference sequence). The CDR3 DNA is TGTGCCAGTAGTGCCTCCGGGACTAGCTACAATGAGCAGTTCTTC. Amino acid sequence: CASSASGTSYNEQFF.

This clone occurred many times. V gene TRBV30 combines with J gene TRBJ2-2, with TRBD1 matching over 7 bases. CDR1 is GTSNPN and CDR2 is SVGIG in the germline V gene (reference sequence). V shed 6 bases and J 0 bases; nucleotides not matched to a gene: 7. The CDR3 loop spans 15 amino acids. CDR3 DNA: TGTGCCTGCCCCCCGGGGACAGCGAACACCGGGGAGCTGTTTTTT. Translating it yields CACPPGTANTGELFF.

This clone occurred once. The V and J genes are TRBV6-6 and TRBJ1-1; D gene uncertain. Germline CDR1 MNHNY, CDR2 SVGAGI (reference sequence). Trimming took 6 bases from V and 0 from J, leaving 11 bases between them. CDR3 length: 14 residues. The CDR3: CASRGNGMNTEAFF. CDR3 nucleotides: TGTGCCAGCAGGGGGAACGGGATGAACACTGAAGCTTTCTTT.

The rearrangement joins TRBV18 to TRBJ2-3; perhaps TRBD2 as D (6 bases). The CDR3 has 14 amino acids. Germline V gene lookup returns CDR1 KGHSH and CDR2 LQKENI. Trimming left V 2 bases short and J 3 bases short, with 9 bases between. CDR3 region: CASSPLRGTDTQYF. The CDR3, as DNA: TGTGCCAGCTCACCATTGCGGGGAACAGATACGCAGTATTTT.

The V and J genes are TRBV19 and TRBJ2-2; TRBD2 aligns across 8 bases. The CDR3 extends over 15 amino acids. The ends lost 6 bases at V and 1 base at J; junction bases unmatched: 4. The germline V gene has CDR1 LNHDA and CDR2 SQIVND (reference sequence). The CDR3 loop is CASRSSGRNTGELFF. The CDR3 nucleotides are TGTGCCAGTAGATCGAGCGGGAGGAACACCGGGGAGCTGTTTTTT.

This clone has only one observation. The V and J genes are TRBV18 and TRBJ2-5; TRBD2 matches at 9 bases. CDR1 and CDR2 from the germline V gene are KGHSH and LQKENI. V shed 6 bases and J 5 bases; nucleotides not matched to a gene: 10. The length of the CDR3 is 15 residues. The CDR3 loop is CASSQIAGALETQYF. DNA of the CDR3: TGTGCCAGCTCCCAAATAGCGGGGGCCCTGGAGACCCAGTACTTC.

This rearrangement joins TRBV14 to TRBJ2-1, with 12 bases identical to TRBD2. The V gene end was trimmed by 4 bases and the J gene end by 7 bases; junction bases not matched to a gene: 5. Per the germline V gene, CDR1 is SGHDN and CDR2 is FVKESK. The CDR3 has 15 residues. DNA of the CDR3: TGTGCCAGCAGCCGGGGACTAGCGGGTCTGAATGAGCAGTTCTTC. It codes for CASSRGLAGLNEQFF.

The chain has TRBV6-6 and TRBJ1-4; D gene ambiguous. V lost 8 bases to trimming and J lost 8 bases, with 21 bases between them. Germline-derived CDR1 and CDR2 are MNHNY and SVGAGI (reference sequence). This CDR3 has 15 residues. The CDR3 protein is CASALTGSGWEKLFF. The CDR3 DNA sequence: TGTGCCAGCGCCCTAACGGGCTCGGGGTGGGAAAAACTGTTTTTT.

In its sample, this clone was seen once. The CDR3 bases are TGTGCCAGCAGCTTATGGGCTGGCAACACAGATACGCAGTATTTT. Translation gives CASSLWAGNTDTQYF. The rearrangement joins TRBV7-9 to TRBJ2-3; D ambiguous. Germline V gene sequence: CDR1 SEHNR, CDR2 FQNEAQ (reference sequence). The CDR3 is made up of 15 amino acids. Deletions cut 2 bases from V and 2 bases from J, with 11 bases between. The entire variable domain, with the rest obtained from reference TRBV7-9 and TRBJ2-3, is as follows: DTGVSQNPRHKITKRGQNVTFRCDPISEHNRLYWYRQTLGQGPEFLTYFQNEAQLEKSRLLSDRFSAERPKGSFSTLEIQRTEQGDSAMYLCASSLWAGNTDTQYFGPGTRLTVL.

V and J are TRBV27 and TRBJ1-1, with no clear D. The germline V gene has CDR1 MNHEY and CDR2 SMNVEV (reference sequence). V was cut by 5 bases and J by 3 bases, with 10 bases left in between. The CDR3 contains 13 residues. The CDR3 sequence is CASSQTADTEAFF. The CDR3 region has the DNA TGTGCCAGCAGTCAAACAGCTGACACTGAAGCTTTCTTT.